The T cell receptor (beta chain) under discussion was sequenced for a study of OX40 agonist ivuxolimab in advanced cancers. Assay used: immunoSEQ multiplex PCR; TCRdb lists only in-frame clones, some missing. Among some 90,000 clones listed, under 95% were seen once. General study points: At doses 0.1 to 3.0 mg/kg, CD4+ and CD8+ clones expanded.

Turning to this clone: Its antigen is not known.

This clonotype originated in an adult with an advanced solid tumor such as melanoma, head and neck, liver or kidney cancer. The source was CD4+ or CD8+ T cells sorted from blood, collected in a trial of the OX40 agonist ivuxolimab.

CDR3 sequence (DNA): TGTGCCAGTAGTATAGGACAGGTTAATGAGCAGTTCTTC. This sequence encodes CASSIGQVNEQFF. V gene TRBV19 combines with J gene TRBJ2-1; D may be TRBD1 (6 bases). The CDR3 has 13 residues. The ends were cut back, 1 base at V and 7 bases at J, with 8 bases in the middle. The V gene's germline CDR1 is LNHDA and CDR2 SQIVND (reference sequence). Using reference TRBV19 and TRBJ2-1 for the parts outside the CDR3, the full variable domain is DGGITQSPKYLFRKEGQNVTLSCEQNLNHDAMYWYRQDPGQGLRLIYYSQIVNDFQKGDIAEGYSVSREKKESFPLTVTSAQKNPTAFYLCASSIGQVNEQFFGPGTRLTVL.